This section outlines one TCR beta chain sequence together with its context. V was pared by 8 bases and J by 1 base, with 11 bases between. Germline V gives CDR1 SNHLY, CDR2 FYNNEI. The CDR3 contains 13 residues. Replicate PCRs from sorted subsets contained around 200 ng DNA, which is 31,000 or so T cell genomes. Sequenced by immunoSEQ multiplex PCR; TCRdb stores in-frame clones only, minus some. This sample has roughly 2 million clones; roughly 94% occur once, and the top ten carry more than 0.1%. The entry originates in a study of shared clonotypes between healthy human individuals. The chain joins TRBV2 to TRBJ2-5; TRBD1 might be the D (6 bases). The clonotype originates from a man aged 18 to 29 in good health. The sequenced sample consisted of naive CD4+ T cells sorted from blood. Subset reported: CD45RA+ positively selected. CDR3 sequence (DNA): TGTGCCAGCGTAGGACAGCCCCAAGAGACCCAGTACTTC. Translated: CASVGQPQETQYF.